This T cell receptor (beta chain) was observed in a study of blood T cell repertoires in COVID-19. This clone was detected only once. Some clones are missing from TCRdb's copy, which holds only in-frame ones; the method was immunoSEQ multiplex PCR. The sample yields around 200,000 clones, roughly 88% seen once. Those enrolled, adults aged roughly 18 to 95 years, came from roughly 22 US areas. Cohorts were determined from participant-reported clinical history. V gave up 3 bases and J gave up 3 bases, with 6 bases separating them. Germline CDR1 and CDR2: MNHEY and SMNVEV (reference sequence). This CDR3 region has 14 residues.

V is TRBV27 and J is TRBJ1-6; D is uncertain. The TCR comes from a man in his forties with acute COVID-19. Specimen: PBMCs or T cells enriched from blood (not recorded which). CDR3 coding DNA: TGTGCCAGCAGTTTTAGCATCTATAATTCACCCCTCCACTTT. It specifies CASSFSIYNSPLHF.